This entry concerns a single TCR beta chain. The data are from a study of T cells expressing NK-cell markers. TCRdb reprocessed the 5' RACE reads and stores each CDR3 protein as one record, lacking DNA. The table for this sample gives some 150,000 distinct CDR3 sequences. The CDR3 length is 17 residues. The germline gives CDR1 MGHRA, CDR2 YSYEKL. The receptor's source is a woman in her forties or fifties in good health. This chain uses TRBV4-1 with TRBJ1-6; TCRdb's assignment of TRBD1 cannot be checked, as there is no DNA. The sequenced sample was blood T cells: a sorted CD56 or NKG2C T cell subset, CD4+ or CD8+ T cells, or bulk PBMC T cells (not recorded which). CDR3 sequence: CASSQGQGIPYNSPLHF.